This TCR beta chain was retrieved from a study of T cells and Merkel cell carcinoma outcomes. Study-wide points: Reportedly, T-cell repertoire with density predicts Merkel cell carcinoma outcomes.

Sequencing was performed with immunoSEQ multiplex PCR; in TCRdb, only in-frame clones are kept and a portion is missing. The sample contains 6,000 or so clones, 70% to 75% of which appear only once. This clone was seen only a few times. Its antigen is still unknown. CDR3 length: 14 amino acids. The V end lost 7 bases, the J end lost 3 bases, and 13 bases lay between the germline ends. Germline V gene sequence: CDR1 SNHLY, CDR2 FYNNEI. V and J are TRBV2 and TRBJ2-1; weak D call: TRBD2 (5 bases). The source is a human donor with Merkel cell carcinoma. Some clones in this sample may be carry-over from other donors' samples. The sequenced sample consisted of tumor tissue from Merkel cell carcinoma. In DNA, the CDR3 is TGTGCCAGCACGATCGGACTTTTCTACAATGAGCAGTTCTTC. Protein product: CASTIGLFYNEQFF.